This record concerns one TCR beta chain sequence. This sample is drawn from a study of cytomegalovirus exposure and HLA in healthy donors. V lost 2 bases and J 3 bases, leaving 5 bases between the germline ends. This CDR3 is 13 amino acids long. Per germline, CDR1 SGHRS and CDR2 YFSETQ. Vbeta (60) and Jbeta (13) primers were used in the PCR. The table came from immunoSEQ multiplex PCR; TCRdb's copy has only in-frame clones and leaves some out. The table records 190,000 or so clones, roughly 87% of them present only once. The source is a man in his forties or fifties in good health and CMV-seronegative. The sequenced material came from PBMCs. The chain recombines TRBV5-1 with TRBJ2-2; D uncertain. CDR3 coding DNA: TGCGCCAGCAGCTTTCCAGACACCGGGGAGCTGTTTTTT. Translating it yields CASSFPDTGELFF. The full variable domain, in which reference TRBV5-1 and TRBJ2-2 provide the parts outside the CDR3, is KAGVTQTPRYLIKTRGQQVTLSCSPISGHRSVSWYQQTPGQGLQFLFEYFSETQRNKGNFPGRFSGRQFSNSRSEMNVSTLELGDSALYLCASSFPDTGELFFGEGSRLTVL.